This TCR beta chain was sequenced during a study of blood T cell repertoires in COVID-19. Across the whole study: Sites across the United States, Italy and Spain contributed samples from acute and convalescent COVID-19. T cells, B-cell-depleted T cells, or PBMCs provided the cDNA or gDNA that served as material.

Study processing details: Reference gene primers were amplified, and this amplification served to estimate nucleated cell counts. Libraries were prepared by immunoSEQ multiplex PCR; TCRdb keeps only in-frame clonotypes and omits some of them. V, J and clone size were drawn from that table, and D and trimming were deduced from the DNA. The repertoire includes 250,000 to 300,000 clones, around 87% of them detected once, and roughly 1.6% sits in the top ten. Germline V gene data show CDR1 as SGHVS and CDR2 as FQNEAQ. With 0 bases removed from V and 4 bases from J, the gap between germline ends came to 13 bases. The CDR3 consists of 15 residues.

The sequence derives from a woman aged 40 to 50 who had recovered from COVID-19. Sequenced sample: peripheral blood. V and J are TRBV7-8 and TRBJ2-7; D call uncertain. The CDR3 region has the DNA TGTGCCAGCAGCTTAGCGCTAGTGGCGGCTTACGAGCAGTACTTC. The encoded protein is CASSLALVAAYEQYF. Drawing the rest from reference TRBV7-8 and TRBJ2-7, the complete variable domain is GAGVSQSPRYKVAKRGQDVALRCDPISGHVSLFWYQQALGQGPEFLTYFQNEAQLDKSGLPSDRFFAERPEGSVSTLKIQRTQQEDSAVYLCASSLALVAAYEQYFGPGTRLTVT.